These T cell receptor beta chains were read from a single sample in a study of T cells in tumors after PD-1 blockade. The protocol was immunoSEQ multiplex PCR, while the TCRdb copy is restricted to in-frame clones and leaves out a portion. Of around 45,000 clones listed, 60% to 80% are singletons. This sample comprised PBMCs, obtained before anti-PD-1 treatment. These receptors were taken from a human donor with basal cell carcinoma. Both conserved end residues are part of each CDR3. A D gene is named only where the DNA matches it firmly. Not every row has a clone size; where given, it reads once, few, many or a size class.

CDR3nt: TGTGCCAGCAGCTTTCCGGAGGGGGAAATCGAGCAGTACTTC
CDR3aa: CASSFPEGEIEQYF
j_gene: TRBJ2-7
d_gene: .
abundance: once
len: 14
v_gene: TRBV11-2

CDR3nt: TGTGCCAGCAGTGAAGGAGGCCCCAGTGGAGCTTTCTTT
CDR3aa: CASSEGGPSGAFF
j_gene: TRBJ1-1
d_gene: .
abundance: .
len: 13
v_gene: TRBV6-1

CDR3nt: TGTGCTAGCAGCAAGGGGACCCAAGACTACAATGAGCAGTTCTTC
CDR3aa: CASSKGTQDYNEQFF
j_gene: TRBJ2-1
d_gene: .
abundance: .
len: 15
v_gene: TRBV7-7

CDR3nt: TGTGCCACCTCCGCGGGGAACACTGAAGCTTTCTTT
CDR3aa: CATSAGNTEAFF
j_gene: TRBJ1-1
d_gene: .
abundance: .
len: 12
v_gene: TRBV6-5

CDR3nt: TGTGCCAGCATCCTGAGCGGACTAGCGGGAGGGAACAATGAGCAGTTCTTC
CDR3aa: CASILSGLAGGNNEQFF
j_gene: TRBJ2-1
d_gene: TRBD2
abundance: .
len: 17
v_gene: TRBV7-8

CDR3nt: TGTGCCAGCAGTAGTACGGGACAGGGGTCAGATACGCAGTATTTT
CDR3aa: CASSSTGQGSDTQYF
j_gene: TRBJ2-3
d_gene: TRBD1
abundance: .
len: 15
v_gene: TRBV3-1/TRBV3-2

CDR3nt: TGCAGTGCTATTGACAGGGGTGCTTATGGCTACACCTTC
CDR3aa: CSAIDRGAYGYTF
j_gene: TRBJ1-2
d_gene: TRBD1
abundance: few
len: 13
v_gene: TRBV20-1

CDR3nt: TGCGCCAGCAGCCCCATGACTAGCGGACCAAGTGAGCAGTTCTTC
CDR3aa: CASSPMTSGPSEQFF
j_gene: TRBJ2-1
d_gene: TRBD2
abundance: once
len: 15
v_gene: TRBV5-1

CDR3nt: TGCGCCAGCAGCCAAGAGGCGTCCAGGGGCCCAGATACGCAGTATTTT
CDR3aa: CASSQEASRGPDTQYF
j_gene: TRBJ2-3
d_gene: .
abundance: few
len: 16
v_gene: TRBV4-1

CDR3nt: TGCGCCAGCAGCCAAGGGTCGAGCTCCTATAATTCACCCCTCCACTTT
CDR3aa: CASSQGSSSYNSPLHF
j_gene: TRBJ1-6
d_gene: .
abundance: few
len: 16
v_gene: TRBV4-1

CDR3nt: TGTGCCAGCAATCGGGACTACCTCACAGATACGCAGTATTTT
CDR3aa: CASNRDYLTDTQYF
j_gene: TRBJ2-3
d_gene: TRBD2
abundance: .
len: 14
v_gene: TRBV6-4

CDR3nt: TGTGCCAGCATAACAGGGATCTCCTACGAGCAGTACTTC
CDR3aa: CASITGISYEQYF
j_gene: TRBJ2-7
d_gene: .
abundance: .
len: 13
v_gene: TRBV6-5

CDR3nt: TGTGCCAGCATAAGGGAGTCCTCGAATTCACCCCTCCACTTT
CDR3aa: CASIRESSNSPLHF
j_gene: TRBJ1-6
d_gene: .
abundance: .
len: 14
v_gene: TRBV2

CDR3nt: TGTGCCAGCAGTTTATCCCCACAGGGGGTAGGTGGCTACACCTTC
CDR3aa: CASSLSPQGVGGYTF
j_gene: TRBJ1-2
d_gene: TRBD1
abundance: .
len: 15
v_gene: TRBV27

CDR3nt: TGTGCCAGCACCCTAGGGGGGGGAGGCGGGAACGAGCAGTACTTC
CDR3aa: CASTLGGGGGNEQYF
j_gene: TRBJ2-7
d_gene: .
abundance: .
len: 15
v_gene: TRBV5-5

CDR3nt: TGTGCCAGTAGTACCCGCGGCCTTGCCCCCGGAGAAAACATTCAGTACTTC
CDR3aa: CASSTRGLAPGENIQYF
j_gene: TRBJ2-4
d_gene: .
abundance: .
len: 17
v_gene: TRBV19

CDR3nt: TGCGCCAGCAGCTTGGGAGACAGGGGTAACAATGAGCAGTTCTTC
CDR3aa: CASSLGDRGNNEQFF
j_gene: TRBJ2-1
d_gene: TRBD1
abundance: once
len: 15
v_gene: TRBV5-1

CDR3nt: TGTGCCAGCAGCCCGGGCCTCTCCGAGCAGTACTTC
CDR3aa: CASSPGLSEQYF
j_gene: TRBJ2-7
d_gene: .
abundance: .
len: 12
v_gene: TRBV14

CDR3nt: TGTGCCAGCAGCGTAGGAGGGGCGCCTGGCTACACCTTC
CDR3aa: CASSVGGAPGYTF
j_gene: TRBJ1-2
d_gene: .
abundance: .
len: 13
v_gene: TRBV9

CDR3nt: TGTGCCAGCTCACTAACATACAGGAGAGATCAAGAGACCCAGTACTTC
CDR3aa: CASSLTYRRDQETQYF
j_gene: TRBJ2-5
d_gene: .
abundance: few
len: 16
v_gene: TRBV18

CDR3nt: TGTGCCAGCAGCTTAGGACTAGCTCCATCGAACACCGGGGAGCTGTTTTTT
CDR3aa: CASSLGLAPSNTGELFF
j_gene: TRBJ2-2
d_gene: TRBD2
abundance: .
len: 17
v_gene: TRBV7-7

CDR3nt: TGTGCCAACAAAAAAGAGTTGAACACTGAAGCTTTCTTT
CDR3aa: CANKKELNTEAFF
j_gene: TRBJ1-1
d_gene: .
abundance: .
len: 13
v_gene: TRBV6-5

CDR3nt: TGTGCCAGCAGCCCTTGGGACATCAGCACAGATACGCAGTATTTT
CDR3aa: CASSPWDISTDTQYF
j_gene: TRBJ2-3
d_gene: .
abundance: .
len: 15
v_gene: TRBV11-1

CDR3nt: TGTGCCAGCAGTTTTAGCGGGACAGGGGCCCGCTCCTACGAGCAGTACTTC
CDR3aa: CASSFSGTGARSYEQYF
j_gene: TRBJ2-7
d_gene: TRBD1
abundance: .
len: 17
v_gene: TRBV28